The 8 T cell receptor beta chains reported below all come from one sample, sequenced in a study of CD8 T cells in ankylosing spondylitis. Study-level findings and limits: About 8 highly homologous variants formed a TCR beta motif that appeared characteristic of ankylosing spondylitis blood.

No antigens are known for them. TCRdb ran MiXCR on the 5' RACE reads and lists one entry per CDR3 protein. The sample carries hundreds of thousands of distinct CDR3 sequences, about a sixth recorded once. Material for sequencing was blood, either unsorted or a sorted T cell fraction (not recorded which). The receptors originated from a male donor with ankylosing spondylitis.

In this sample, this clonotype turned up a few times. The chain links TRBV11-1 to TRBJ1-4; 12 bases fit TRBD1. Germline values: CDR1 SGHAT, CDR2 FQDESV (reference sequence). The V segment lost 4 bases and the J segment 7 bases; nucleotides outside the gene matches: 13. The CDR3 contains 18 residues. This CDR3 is CASSSNRDRGPHFEKLFF. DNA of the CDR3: TGTGCCAGCAGCTCGAACCGGGACAGGGGGCCTCACTTTGAAAAACTGTTTTTT. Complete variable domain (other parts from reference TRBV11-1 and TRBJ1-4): EAEVAQSPRYKITEKSQAVAFWCDPISGHATLYWYRQILGQGPELLVQFQDESVVDDSQLPKDRFSAERLKGVDSTLKIQPAELGDSAMYLCASSSNRDRGPHFEKLFFGSGTQLSVL.

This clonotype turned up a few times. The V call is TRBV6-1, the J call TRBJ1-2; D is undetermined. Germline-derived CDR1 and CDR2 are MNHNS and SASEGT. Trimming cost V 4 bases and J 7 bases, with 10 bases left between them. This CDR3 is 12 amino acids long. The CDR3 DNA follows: TGTGCCAGCAGTGTGACGGTATTTGGCTACACCTTC. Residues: CASSVTVFGYTF.

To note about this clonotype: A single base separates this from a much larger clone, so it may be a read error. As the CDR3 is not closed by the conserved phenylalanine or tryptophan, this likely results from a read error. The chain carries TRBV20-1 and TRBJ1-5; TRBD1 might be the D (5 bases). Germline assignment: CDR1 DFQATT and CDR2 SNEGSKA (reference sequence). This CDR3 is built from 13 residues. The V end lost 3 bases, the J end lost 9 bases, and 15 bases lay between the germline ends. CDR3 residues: CSASGQTQGPQHL. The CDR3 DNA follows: TGCAGTGCTAGTGGCCAGACCCAGGGGCCCCAGCATTTA.

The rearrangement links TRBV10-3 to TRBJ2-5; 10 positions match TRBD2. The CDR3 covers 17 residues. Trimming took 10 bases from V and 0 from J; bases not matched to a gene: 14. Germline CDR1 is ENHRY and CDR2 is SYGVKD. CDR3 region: CATKRAGGQSYQETQYF. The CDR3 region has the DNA TGTGCCACCAAACGAGCGGGAGGGCAATCGTACCAAGAGACCCAGTACTTC.

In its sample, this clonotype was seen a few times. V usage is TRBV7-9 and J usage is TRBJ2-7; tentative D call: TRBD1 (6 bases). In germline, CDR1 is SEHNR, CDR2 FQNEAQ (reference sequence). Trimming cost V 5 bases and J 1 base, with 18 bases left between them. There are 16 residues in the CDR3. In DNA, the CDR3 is TGTGCCAGCAGCACCCAGGACAGCCCGAAATCCTACGAGCAGTACTTC. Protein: CASSTQDSPKSYEQYF.

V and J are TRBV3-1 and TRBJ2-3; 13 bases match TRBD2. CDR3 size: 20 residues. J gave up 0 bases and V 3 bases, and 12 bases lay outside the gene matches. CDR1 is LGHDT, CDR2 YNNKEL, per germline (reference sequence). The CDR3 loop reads CASSQAIGLAGVGSTDTQYF. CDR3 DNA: TGTGCCAGCAGCCAGGCCATTGGACTAGCGGGAGTCGGTAGCACAGATACGCAGTATTTT.

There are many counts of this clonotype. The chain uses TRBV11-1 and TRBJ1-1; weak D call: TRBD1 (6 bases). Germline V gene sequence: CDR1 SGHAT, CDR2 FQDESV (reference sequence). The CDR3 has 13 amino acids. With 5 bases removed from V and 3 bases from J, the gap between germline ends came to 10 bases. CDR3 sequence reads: CASSPGEDTEAFF. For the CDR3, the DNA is TGTGCCAGCAGCCCAGGGGAGGACACTGAAGCTTTCTTT.

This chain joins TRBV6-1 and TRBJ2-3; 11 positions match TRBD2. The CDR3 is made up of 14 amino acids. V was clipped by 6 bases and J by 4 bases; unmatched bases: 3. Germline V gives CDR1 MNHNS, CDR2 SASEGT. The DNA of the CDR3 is TGTGCCAGCAGGGCTAGCGGGGGGCCAGATACGCAGTATTTT. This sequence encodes CASRASGGPDTQYF.